There are a few counts of the clone carrying this T cell receptor beta chain. Its cognate antigen is unknown. CDR1 is ENHRY, CDR2 SYGVKD, per germline. This CDR3 is 17 amino acids long. Trimming took off 4 bases at V and 2 bases at J, with 20 bases between the two ends. The record originates from a study of cytomegalovirus exposure and HLA in healthy donors. Study outcomes and limitations: Immune exposure was documented only through CMV serostatus. Of the V segments, some could not be distinguished, including TRBV6-2 and TRBV6-3, and were excluded. The study labeled roughly 160 TCR beta chains cytomegalovirus-associated.

PCR used 60 Vbeta primers and 13 Jbeta primers. In the original processing: About 10 million shared chains were among about 80 million unique TCR beta chains counted in a later analysis. The protocol was immunoSEQ multiplex PCR, while the TCRdb copy is restricted to in-frame clones and leaves out a portion. That table gives V, J and clone size, and the DNA gave D and trimming. The sample lists approximately 150,000 clones, approximately 80% occurring once. V and J are TRBV10-3 and TRBJ1-2, with D possibly matching TRBD1 (6 bases). Sequenced material: PBMCs. The sequence was obtained from a woman aged 40 to 50 in good health and CMV-seronegative. The CDR3 spells CAISGGVRGAQNYGYTF. For the CDR3, the DNA is TGTGCCATCAGTGGGGGGGTCCGGGGGGCCCAAAACTATGGCTACACCTTC.